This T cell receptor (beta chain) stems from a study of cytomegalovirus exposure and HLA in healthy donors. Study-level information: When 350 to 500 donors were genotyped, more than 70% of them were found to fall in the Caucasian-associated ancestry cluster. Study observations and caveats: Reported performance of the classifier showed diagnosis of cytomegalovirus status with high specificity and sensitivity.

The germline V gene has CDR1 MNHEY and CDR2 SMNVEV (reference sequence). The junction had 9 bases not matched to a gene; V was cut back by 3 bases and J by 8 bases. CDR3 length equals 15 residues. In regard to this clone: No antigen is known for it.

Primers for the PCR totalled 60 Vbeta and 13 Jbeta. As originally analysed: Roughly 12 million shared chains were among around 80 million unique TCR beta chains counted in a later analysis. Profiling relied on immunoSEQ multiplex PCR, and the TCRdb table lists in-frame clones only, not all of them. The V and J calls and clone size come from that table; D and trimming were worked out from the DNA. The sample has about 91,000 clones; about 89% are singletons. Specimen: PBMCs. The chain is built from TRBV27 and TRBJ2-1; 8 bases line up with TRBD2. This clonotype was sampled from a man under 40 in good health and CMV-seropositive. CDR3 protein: CASSFTGTRAHEQFF. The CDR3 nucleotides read TGTGCCAGCAGTTTTACCGGGACTAGAGCTCATGAGCAGTTCTTC.